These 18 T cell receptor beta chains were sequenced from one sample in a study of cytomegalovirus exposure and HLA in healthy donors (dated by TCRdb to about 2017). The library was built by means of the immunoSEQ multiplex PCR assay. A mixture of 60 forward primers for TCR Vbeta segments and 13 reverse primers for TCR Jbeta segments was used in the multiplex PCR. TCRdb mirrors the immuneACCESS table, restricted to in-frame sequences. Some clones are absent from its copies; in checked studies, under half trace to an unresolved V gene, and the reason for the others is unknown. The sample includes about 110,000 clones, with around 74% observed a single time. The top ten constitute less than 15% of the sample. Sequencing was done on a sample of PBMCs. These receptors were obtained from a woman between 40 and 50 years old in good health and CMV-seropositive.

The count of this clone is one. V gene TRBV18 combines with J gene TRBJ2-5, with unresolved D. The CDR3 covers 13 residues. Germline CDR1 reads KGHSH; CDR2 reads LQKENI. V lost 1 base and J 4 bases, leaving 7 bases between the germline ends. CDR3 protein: CASSPLTRETQYF. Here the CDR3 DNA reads TGTGCCAGCTCACCACTTACTCGAGAGACCCAGTACTTC.

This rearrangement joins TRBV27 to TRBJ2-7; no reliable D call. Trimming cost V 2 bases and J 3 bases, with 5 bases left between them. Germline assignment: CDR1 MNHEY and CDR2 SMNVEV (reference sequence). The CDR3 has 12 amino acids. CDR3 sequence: CASSLPNYEQYF. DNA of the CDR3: TGTGCCAGCAGTTTACCCAACTACGAGCAGTACTTC.

The CDR3 here is CASGTGRSGANVLTF. The CDR3 DNA sequence: TGTGCCAGCGGGACAGGACGCTCTGGGGCCAACGTCCTGACTTTC. The V and J genes are TRBV7-3 and TRBJ2-6; the match to TRBD1 covers 8 bases. CDR3 length: 15 residues. CDR1 and CDR2 (germline): SGHTA, FQGTGA. V lost 8 bases, J lost 0 bases, and 3 bases stayed unmatched.

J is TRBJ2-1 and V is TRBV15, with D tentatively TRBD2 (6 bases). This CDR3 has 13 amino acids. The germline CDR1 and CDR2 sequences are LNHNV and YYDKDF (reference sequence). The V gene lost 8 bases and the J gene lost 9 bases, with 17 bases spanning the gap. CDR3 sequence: CATARDSVIEQFF. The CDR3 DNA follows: TGTGCCACCGCAAGGGACTCAGTCATTGAGCAGTTCTTC.

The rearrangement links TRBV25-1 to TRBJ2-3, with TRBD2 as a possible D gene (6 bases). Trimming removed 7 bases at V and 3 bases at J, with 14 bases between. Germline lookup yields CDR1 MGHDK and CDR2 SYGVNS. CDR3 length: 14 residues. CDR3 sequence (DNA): TGTGCCAGCAAGAGCACGCTAGCGACAGATACGCAGTATTTT. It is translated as CASKSTLATDTQYF. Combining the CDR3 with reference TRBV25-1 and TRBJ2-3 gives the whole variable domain EADIYQTPRYLVIGTGKKITLECSQTMGHDKMYWYQQDPGMELHLIHYSYGVNSTEKGDLSSESTVSRIRTEHFPLTLESARPSHTSQYLCASKSTLATDTQYFGPGTRLTVL.

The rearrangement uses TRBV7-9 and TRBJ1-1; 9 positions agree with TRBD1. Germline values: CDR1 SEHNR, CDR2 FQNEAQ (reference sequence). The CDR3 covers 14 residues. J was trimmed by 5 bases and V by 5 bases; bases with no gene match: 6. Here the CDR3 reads CASSGQGPGTEAFF. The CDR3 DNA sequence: TGTGCCAGCAGCGGACAGGGGCCGGGGACTGAAGCTTTCTTT.

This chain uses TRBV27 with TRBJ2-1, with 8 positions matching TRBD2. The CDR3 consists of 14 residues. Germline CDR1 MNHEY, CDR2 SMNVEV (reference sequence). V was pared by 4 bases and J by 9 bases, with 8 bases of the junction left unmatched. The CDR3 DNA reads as TGTGCCAGCAGTTCGCCGGGGGGGCCGGGTGAGCAGTTCTTC. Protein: CASSSPGGPGEQFF.

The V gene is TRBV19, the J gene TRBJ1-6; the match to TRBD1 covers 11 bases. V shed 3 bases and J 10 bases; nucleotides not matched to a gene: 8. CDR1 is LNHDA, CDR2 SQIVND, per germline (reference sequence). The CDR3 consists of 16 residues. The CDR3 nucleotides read TGTGCCAGTAGTATTTTGGGACAGGGGGTAGGGTCACCCCTCCACTTT. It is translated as CASSILGQGVGSPLHF.

The CDR3 DNA reads as TGCGCCAGCAGCTTGGGGTCGTCGGGGGTAGAGACCCAGTACTTC. Its protein is CASSLGSSGVETQYF. The genes are TRBV5-1 and TRBJ2-5; D may be TRBD2 (6 bases). Trimming cost V 0 bases and J 4 bases, with 13 bases left between them. This CDR3 has 15 amino acids. CDR1 SGHRS and CDR2 YFSETQ come from the germline V gene.

Written as DNA, the CDR3 is TGTGCCAGCAGCTTAGTACGGGGCTACGAGCAGTACTTC. Protein sequence: CASSLVRGYEQYF. The gene calls are TRBV7-8 and TRBJ2-7, with D tentatively TRBD2 (5 bases). Looked up from germline, CDR1 is SGHVS and CDR2 is FQNEAQ. The CDR3 is 13 residues long. Between the trimmed V and J ends, which lost 1 base and 3 bases, there was a span of 7 bases.

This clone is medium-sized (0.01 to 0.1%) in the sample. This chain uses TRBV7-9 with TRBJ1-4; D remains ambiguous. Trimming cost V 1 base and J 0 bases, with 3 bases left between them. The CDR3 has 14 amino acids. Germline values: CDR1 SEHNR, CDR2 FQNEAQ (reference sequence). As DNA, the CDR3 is TGTGCCAGCAGCTTAGGAGCAACTAATGAAAAACTGTTTTTT. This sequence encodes CASSLGATNEKLFF.

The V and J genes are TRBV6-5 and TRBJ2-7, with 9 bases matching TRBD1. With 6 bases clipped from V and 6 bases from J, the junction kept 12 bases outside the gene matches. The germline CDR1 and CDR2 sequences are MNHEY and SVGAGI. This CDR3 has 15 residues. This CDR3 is CASRLQGAPYGEQYF. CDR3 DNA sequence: TGTGCCAGCAGGCTACAGGGGGCTCCGTACGGCGAGCAGTACTTC.

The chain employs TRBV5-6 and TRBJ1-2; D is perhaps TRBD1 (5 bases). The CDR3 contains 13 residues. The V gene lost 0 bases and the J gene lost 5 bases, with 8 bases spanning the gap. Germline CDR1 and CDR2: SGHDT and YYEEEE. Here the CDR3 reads CASSLGQSYGYTF. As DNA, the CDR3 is TGTGCCAGCAGCTTGGGACAGTCTTATGGCTACACCTTC.

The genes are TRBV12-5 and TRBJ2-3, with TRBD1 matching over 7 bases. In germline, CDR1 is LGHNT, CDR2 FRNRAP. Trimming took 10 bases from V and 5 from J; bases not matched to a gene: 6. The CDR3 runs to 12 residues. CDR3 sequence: CAKRGQGDTQYF. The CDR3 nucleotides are TGTGCTAAAAGGGGGCAGGGAGATACGCAGTATTTT.

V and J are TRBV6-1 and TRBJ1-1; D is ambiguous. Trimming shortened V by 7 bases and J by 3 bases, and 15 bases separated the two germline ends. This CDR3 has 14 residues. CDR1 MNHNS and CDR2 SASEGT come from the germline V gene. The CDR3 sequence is CASIPARLDTEAFF. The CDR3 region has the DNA TGTGCCAGCATCCCCGCCCGGTTGGACACTGAAGCTTTCTTT.

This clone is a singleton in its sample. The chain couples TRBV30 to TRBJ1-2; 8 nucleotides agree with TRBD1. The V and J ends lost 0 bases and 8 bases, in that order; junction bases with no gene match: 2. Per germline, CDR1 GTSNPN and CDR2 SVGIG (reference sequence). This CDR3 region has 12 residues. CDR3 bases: TGTGCCTGGAGTGTACAGGGGGACGGCTACACCTTC. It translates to CAWSVQGDGYTF.

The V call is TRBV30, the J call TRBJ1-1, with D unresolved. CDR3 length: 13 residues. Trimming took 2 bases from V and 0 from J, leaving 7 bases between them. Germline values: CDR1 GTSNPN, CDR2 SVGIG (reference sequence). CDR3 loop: CAWSLNLNTEAFF. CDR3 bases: TGTGCCTGGAGTTTAAACTTGAACACTGAAGCTTTCTTT.

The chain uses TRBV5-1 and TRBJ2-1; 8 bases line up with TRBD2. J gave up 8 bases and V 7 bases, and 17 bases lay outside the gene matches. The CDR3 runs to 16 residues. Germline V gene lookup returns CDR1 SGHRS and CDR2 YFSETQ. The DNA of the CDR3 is TGCGCCAGCGGTGAACTCCGCACCGGGGGGGCCGATGAGCAGTTCTTC. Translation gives CASGELRTGGADEQFF.